The present T cell receptor (beta chain) was sequenced within a study of shared clonotypes between healthy human individuals. Study-wide background: The study drew on a couple of women and three men aged 18 to 49 as donors. General observations from the study: Blood was the sole source, and tissue repertoires probably differ.

The assay was carried out at the deep level. Unsorted PBMC DNA underwent sequencing on ten immunoSEQ deep assay plates. Some clones are missing from TCRdb's copy, which holds only in-frame ones; the method was immunoSEQ multiplex PCR. Of hundreds of thousands of clones listed, roughly four fifths are singletons. Germline V CDR1 and CDR2: GTSNPN, SVGIG (reference sequence). This CDR3 region has 17 residues. V lost 2 bases to trimming and J lost 7 bases, with 23 bases between them. Regarding this clone: Its antigen is unidentified.

Sequenced material: PBMCs. The genes are TRBV30 and TRBJ1-4, with D perhaps TRBD1 (5 bases). The clonotype originates from a woman aged 40-49 years in good health. Some clones in this sample may be carry-over from other donors' samples. The CDR3 reads CAWSISHGQGRGEKLFF. In nucleotides, the CDR3 is TGTGCCTGGAGTATTTCACATGGCCAGGGCCGGGGTGAAAAACTGTTTTTT.